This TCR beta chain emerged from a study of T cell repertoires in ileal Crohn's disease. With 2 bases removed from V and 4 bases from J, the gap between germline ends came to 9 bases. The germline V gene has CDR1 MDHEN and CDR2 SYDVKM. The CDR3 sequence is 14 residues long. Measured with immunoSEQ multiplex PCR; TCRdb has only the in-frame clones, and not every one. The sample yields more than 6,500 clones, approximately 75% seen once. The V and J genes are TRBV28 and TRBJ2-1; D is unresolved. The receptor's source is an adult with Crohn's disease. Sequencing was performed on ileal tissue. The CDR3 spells CASSLNTFYNEQFF. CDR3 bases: TGTGCCAGCAGTTTAAACACGTTTTACAATGAGCAGTTCTTC.